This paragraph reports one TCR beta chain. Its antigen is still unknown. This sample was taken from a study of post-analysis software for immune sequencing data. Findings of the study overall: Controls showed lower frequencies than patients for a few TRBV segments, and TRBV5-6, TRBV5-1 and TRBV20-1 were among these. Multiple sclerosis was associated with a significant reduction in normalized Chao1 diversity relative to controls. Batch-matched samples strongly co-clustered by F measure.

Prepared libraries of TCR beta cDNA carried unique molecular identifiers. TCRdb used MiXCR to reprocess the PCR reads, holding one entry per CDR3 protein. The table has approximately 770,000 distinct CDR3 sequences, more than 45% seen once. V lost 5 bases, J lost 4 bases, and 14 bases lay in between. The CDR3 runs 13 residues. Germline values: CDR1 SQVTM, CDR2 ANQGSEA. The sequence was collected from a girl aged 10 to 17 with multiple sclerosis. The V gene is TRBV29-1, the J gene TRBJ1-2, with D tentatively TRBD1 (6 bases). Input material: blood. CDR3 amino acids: CSVRIEGGYGYTF. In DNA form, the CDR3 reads TGCAGCGTTCGGATTGAGGGGGGCTATGGCTACACCTTC.